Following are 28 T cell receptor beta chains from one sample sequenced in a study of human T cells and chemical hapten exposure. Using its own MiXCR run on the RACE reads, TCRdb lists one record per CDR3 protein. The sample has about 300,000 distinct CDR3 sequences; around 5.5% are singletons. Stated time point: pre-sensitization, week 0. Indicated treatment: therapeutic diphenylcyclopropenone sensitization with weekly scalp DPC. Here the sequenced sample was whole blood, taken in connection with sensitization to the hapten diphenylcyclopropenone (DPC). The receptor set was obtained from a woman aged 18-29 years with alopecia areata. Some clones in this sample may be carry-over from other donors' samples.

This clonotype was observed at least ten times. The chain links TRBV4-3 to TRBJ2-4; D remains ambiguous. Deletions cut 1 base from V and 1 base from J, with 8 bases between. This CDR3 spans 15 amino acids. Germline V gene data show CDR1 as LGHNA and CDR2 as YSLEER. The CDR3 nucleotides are TGCGCCAGCAGCCAAGTCATGTATGCCAAAAACATTCAGTACTTC. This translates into CASSQVMYAKNIQYF.

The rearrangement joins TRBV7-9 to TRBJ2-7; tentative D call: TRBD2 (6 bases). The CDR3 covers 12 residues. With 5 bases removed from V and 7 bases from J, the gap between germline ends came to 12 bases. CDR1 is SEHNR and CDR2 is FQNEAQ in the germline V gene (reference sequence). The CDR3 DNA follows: TGTGCCAGCAGCCCGGGGGTGGAAGAGCAGTACTTC. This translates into CASSPGVEEQYF.

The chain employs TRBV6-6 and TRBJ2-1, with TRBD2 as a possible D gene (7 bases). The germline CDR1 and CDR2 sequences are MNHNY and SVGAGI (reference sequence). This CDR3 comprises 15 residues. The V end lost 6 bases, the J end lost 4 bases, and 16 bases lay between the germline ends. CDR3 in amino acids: CASSKRGGYYNEQFF. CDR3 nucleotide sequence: TGTGCCAGCAGCAAGAGGGGGGGTTATTACAATGAGCAGTTCTTC.

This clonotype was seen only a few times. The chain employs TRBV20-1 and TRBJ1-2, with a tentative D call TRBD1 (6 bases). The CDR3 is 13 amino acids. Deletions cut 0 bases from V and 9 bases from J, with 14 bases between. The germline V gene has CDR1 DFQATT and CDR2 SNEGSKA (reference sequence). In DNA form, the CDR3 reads TGCAGTGCTAGAGATGTGGGGGGCAGAAGCTACACCTTC. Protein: CSARDVGGRSYTF.

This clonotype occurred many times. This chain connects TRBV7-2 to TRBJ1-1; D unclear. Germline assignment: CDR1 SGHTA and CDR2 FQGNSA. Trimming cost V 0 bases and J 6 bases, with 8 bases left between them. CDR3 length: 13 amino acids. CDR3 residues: CASSLAAVAEAFF. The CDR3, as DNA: TGTGCCAGCAGCTTAGCGGCGGTGGCTGAAGCTTTCTTT.

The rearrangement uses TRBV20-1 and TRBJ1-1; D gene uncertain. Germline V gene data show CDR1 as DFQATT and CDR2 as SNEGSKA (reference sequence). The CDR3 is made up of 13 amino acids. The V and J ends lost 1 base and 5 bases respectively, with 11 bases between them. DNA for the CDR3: TGCAGTGCTAGAGTCAATCAGGAGACTGAAGCTTTCTTT. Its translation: CSARVNQETEAFF.

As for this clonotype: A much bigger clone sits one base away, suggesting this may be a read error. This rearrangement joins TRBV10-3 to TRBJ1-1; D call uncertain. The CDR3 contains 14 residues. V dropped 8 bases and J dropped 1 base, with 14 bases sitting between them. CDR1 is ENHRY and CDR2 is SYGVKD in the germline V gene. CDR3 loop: CAIAEMKENTEAFF. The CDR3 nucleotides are TGTGCCATCGCCGAAATGAAAGAGAACACTGAAGCTTTCTTT.

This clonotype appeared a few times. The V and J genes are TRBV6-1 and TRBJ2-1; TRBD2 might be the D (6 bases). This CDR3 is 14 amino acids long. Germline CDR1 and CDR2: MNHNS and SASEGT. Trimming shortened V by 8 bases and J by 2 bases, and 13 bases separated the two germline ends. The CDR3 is CASRSGRTYNEQFF. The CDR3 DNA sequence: TGTGCCAGCCGATCCGGGAGAACCTACAATGAGCAGTTCTTC.

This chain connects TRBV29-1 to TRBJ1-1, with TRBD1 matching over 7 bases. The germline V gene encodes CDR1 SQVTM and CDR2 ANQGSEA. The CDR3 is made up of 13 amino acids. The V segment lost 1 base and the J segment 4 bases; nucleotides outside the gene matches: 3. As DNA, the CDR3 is TGCAGCGTTGAAGTCAGGGACAGCACTGAAGCTTTCTTT. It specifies CSVEVRDSTEAFF.

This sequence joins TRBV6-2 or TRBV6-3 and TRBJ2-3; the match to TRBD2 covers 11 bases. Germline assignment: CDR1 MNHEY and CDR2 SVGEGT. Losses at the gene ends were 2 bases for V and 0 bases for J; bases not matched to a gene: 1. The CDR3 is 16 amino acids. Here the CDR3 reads CASSYGTSGSTDTQYF. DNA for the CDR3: TGTGCCAGCAGTTACGGGACTAGCGGAAGCACAGATACGCAGTATTTT.

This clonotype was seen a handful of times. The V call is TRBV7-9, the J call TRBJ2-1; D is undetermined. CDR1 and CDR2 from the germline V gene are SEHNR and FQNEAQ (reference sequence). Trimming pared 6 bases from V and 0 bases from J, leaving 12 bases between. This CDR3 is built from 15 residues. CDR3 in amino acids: CASSPPPSSYNEQFF. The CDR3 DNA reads TGTGCCAGCAGTCCCCCCCCTAGCTCCTACAATGAGCAGTTCTTC.

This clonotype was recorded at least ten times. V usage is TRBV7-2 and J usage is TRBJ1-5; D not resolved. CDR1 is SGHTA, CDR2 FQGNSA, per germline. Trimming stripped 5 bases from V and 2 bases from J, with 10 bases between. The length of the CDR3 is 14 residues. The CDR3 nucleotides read TGTGCCAGCAGCATCTCTCTTGGCAATCAGCCCCAGCATTTT. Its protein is CASSISLGNQPQHF.

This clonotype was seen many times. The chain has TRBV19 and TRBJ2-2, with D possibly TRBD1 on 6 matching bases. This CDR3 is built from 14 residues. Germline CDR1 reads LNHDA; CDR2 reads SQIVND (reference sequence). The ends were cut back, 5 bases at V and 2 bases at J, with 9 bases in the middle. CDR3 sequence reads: CASSPDSNTGELFF. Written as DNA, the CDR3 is TGTGCCAGTAGTCCGGACAGTAACACCGGGGAGCTGTTTTTT.

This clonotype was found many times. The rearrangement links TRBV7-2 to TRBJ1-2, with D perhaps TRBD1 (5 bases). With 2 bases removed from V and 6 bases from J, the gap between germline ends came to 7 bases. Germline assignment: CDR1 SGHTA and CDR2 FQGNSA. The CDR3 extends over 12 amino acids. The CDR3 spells CASSLQGNGYTF. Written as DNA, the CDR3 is TGTGCCAGCAGCTTACAGGGTAATGGCTACACCTTC.

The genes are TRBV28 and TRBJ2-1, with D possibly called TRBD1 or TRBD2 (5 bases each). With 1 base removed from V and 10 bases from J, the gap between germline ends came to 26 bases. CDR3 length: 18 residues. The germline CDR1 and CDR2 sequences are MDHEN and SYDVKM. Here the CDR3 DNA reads TGTGCCAGCAGTTTATTACGCCACCGGGACGCCACCCTTCGGGAGCAGTTCTTC. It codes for CASSLLRHRDATLREQFF. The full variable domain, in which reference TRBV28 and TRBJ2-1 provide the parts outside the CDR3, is DVKVTQSSRYLVKRTGEKVFLECVQDMDHENMFWYRQDPGLGLRLIYFSYDVKMKEKGDIPEGYSVSREKKERFSLILESASTNQTSMYLCASSLLRHRDATLREQFFGPGTRLTVL.

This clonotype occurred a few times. This CDR3 reads CASSEYRGGEKLFF. For the CDR3, the DNA is TGTGCCAGCAGTGAATACAGGGGCGGTGAAAAACTGTTTTTT. J is TRBJ1-4 and V is TRBV6-1; the match to TRBD1 covers 7 bases. J was trimmed by 7 bases and V by 2 bases; bases with no gene match: 4. CDR1 is MNHNS, CDR2 SASEGT, per germline. This CDR3 has 14 residues.

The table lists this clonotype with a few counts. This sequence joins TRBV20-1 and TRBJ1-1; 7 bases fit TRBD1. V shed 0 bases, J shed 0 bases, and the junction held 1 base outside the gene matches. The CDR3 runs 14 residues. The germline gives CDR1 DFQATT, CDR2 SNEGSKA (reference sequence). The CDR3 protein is CSARDDRVNTEAFF. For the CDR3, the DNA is TGCAGTGCTAGAGATGACAGGGTGAACACTGAAGCTTTCTTT.

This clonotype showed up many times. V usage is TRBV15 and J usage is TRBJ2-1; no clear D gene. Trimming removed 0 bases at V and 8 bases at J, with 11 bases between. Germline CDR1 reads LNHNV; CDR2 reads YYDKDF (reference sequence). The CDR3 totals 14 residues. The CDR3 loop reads CATSREGIWDEQFF. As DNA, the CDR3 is TGTGCCACCAGCAGAGAGGGCATATGGGATGAGCAGTTCTTC.

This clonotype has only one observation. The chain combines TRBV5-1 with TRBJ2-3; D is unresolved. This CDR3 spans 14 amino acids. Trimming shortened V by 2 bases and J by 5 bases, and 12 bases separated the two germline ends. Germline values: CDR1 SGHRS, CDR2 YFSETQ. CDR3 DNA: TGCGCCAGCAGCTTATTCCTCAAGGGAGATACGCAGTATTTT. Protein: CASSLFLKGDTQYF.

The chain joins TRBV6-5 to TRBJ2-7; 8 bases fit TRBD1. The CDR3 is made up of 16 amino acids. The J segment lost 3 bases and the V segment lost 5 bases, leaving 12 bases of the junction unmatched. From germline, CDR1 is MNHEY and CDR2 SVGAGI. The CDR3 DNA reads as TGTGCCAGCAGTGATCCAGGGGGCGCTTGGGACTACGAGCAGTACTTC. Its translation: CASSDPGGAWDYEQYF.

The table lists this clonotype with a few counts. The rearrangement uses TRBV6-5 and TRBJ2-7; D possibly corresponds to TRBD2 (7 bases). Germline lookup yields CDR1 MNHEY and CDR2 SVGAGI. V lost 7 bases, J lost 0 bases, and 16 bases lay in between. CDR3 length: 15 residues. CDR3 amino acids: CASTSAGASSYEQYF. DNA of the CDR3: TGTGCCAGCACGAGCGCGGGGGCGAGCTCCTACGAGCAGTACTTC.

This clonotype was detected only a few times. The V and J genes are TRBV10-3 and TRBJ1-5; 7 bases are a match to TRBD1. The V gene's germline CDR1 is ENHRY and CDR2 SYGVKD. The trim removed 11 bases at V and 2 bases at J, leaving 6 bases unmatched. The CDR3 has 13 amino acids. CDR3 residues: CACRQGGNQPQHF. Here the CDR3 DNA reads TGTGCCTGTAGACAGGGCGGCAATCAGCCCCAGCATTTT.

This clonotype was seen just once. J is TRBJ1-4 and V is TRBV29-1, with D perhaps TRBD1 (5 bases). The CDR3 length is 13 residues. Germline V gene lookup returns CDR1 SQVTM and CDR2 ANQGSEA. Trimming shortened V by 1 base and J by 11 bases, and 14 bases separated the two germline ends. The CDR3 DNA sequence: TGCAGCGTTGAAGTCTTACGGGGGGAGAAACTGTTTTTT. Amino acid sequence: CSVEVLRGEKLFF.

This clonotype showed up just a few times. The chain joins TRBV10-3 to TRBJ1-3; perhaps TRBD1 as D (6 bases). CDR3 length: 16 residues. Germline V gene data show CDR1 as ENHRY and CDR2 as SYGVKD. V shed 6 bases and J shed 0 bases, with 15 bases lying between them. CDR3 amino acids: CAISGSVGGSGNTIYF. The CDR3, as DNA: TGTGCCATCAGCGGCTCTGTAGGGGGCTCTGGAAACACCATATATTTT.

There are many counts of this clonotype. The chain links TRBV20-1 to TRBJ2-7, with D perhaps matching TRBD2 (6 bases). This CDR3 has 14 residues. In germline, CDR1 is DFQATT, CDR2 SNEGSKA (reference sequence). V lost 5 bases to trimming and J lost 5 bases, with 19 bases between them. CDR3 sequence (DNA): TGCAGTGCTCGCCAAGGAGGGGATAAGAACGAGCAGTACTTC. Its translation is CSARQGGDKNEQYF.

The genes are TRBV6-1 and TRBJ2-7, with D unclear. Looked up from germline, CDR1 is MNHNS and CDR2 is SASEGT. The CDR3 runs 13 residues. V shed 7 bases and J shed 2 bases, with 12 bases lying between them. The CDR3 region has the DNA TGTGCCAGCACTTTCGGTCTGGCCTACGAGCAGTACTTC. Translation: CASTFGLAYEQYF.

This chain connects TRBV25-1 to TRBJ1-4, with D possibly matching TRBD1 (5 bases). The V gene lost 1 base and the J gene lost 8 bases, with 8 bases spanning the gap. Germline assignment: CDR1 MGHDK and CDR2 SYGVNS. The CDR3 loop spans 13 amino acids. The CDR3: CASSEWGGEKLFF. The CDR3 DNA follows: TGTGCCAGCAGTGAATGGGGGGGGGAAAAACTGTTTTTT.

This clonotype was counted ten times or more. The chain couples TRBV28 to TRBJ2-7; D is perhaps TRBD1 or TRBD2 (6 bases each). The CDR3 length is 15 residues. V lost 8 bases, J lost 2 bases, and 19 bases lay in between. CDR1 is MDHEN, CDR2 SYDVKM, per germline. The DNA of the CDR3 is TGTGCCAGCTCGCTGGTAGGGGGGTCTGCCTACGAGCAGTACTTC. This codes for CASSLVGGSAYEQYF.